This T cell receptor (beta chain) appears in the sequencing data of a study of blood T cell repertoires in COVID-19. Background on the study: Acute and convalescent COVID-19 samples came from the United States, Italy and Spain. T cells, B-cell-depleted T cells, or PBMCs supplied cDNA or gDNA.

CDR1 and CDR2 from the germline V gene are LGHNA and YSLEER. The CDR3 has 15 amino acids. The V and J ends lost 4 bases and 7 bases respectively, with 17 bases between them. Authors' data handling: Scientists estimated how many nucleated cells there were by amplifying reference gene primers. The repertoire was sequenced with immunoSEQ multiplex PCR; TCRdb's copy has only in-frame clones and lacks some. V and J calls and clone size are those listed in that table; D and trimming were worked out from the DNA. The sample comprises some 78,000 clones, 90% of which are singletons, and 4.3% rests with the top ten.

V is TRBV4-3 and J is TRBJ2-1, with D possibly TRBD2 on 5 matching bases. Sequencing was carried out using peripheral blood. The source of this sequence is a woman aged 80 or older with active or convalescent COVID-19. The CDR3 loop is CASSLQFPGTNEQFF. Written as DNA, the CDR3 is TGCGCCAGCAGCCTACAATTCCCGGGAACTAATGAGCAGTTCTTC.